The text below deals with one T cell receptor (beta chain). This sample is drawn from a study of T cell repertoires in ileal Crohn's disease. V lost 2 bases and J 8 bases, leaving 10 bases between the germline ends. The CDR3 runs to 14 residues. Germline CDR1 is KGHSH and CDR2 is LQKENI. The table came from immunoSEQ multiplex PCR; TCRdb's copy has only in-frame clones and leaves some out. The table has more than 9,500 clones, around 86% seen once. Time point in this sample: neoterminal ileum biopsy at postoperative endoscopy, about 6 months after surgery. The chain joins TRBV18 to TRBJ1-6; D may be TRBD1 (5 bases). The specimen sequenced was ileal tissue. This TCR derives from an adult with Crohn's disease. The CDR3 sequence is CASSPIQDDSPLHF. The DNA for the CDR3 is TGTGCCAGCTCACCAATACAGGACGATTCACCCCTCCACTTT.